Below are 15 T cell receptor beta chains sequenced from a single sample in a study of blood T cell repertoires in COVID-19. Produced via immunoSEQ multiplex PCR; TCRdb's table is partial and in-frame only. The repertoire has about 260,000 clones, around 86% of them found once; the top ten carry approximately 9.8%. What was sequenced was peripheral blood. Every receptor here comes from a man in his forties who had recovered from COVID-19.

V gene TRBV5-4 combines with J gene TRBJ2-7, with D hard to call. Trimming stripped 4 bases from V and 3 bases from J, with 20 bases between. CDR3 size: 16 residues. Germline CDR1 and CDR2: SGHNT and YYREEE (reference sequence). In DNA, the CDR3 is TGTGCCAGCAGCCCTGCCGGGTTTACTGATGTCTACGAGCAGTACTTC. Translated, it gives CASSPAGFTDVYEQYF.

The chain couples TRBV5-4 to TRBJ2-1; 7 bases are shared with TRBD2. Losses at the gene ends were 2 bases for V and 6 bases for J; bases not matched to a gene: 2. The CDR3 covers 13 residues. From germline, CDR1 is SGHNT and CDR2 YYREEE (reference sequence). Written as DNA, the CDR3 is TGTGCCAGCAGCTTACGCGGGAGCAATGAGCAGTTCTTC. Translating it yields CASSLRGSNEQFF.

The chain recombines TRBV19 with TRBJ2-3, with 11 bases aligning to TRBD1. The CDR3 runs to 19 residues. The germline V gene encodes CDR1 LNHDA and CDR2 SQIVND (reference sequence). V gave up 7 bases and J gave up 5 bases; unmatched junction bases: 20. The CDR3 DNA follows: TGTGCCAGTACGGGACAGGGGGTTACGAGGCGGGAGTTTCAAGATACGCAGTATTTT. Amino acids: CASTGQGVTRREFQDTQYF.

CDR3 nucleotides: TGCGCCAGCAGCCAAGCTTCCGGGGGGGTAGATACGCAGTATTTT. Protein sequence: CASSQASGGVDTQYF. The rearrangement joins TRBV4-3 to TRBJ2-3; the match to TRBD2 covers 8 bases. Germline CDR1 reads LGHNA; CDR2 reads YSLEER. V trimming: 1 base; J trimming: 5 bases; junction bases outside the gene matches: 5. This CDR3 has 15 residues.

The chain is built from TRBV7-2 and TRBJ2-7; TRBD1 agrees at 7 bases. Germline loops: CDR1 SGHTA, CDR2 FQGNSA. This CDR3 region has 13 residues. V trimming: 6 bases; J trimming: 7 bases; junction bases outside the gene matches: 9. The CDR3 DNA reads TGTGCCAGCAGACTCGACAGGGCTGGGGAGCAGTACTTC. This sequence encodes CASRLDRAGEQYF.

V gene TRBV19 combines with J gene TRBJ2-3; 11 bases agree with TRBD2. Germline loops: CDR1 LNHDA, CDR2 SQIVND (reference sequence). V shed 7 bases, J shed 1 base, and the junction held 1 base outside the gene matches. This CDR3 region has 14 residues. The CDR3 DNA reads TGTGCCAGTACGGGACTAGCGGGCACAGATACGCAGTATTTT. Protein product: CASTGLAGTDTQYF.

The CDR3 DNA follows: TGTGCCAGCAGTTTAAGAAGAGGGTTGTCGAAGACCGACAATGAGCAGTTCTTC. Protein: CASSLRRGLSKTDNEQFF. The chain combines TRBV27 with TRBJ2-1; D might be TRBD2 (5 bases). Germline CDR1 reads MNHEY; CDR2 reads SMNVEV (reference sequence). This CDR3 is built from 18 residues. Trimming pared 2 bases from V and 5 bases from J, leaving 22 bases between.

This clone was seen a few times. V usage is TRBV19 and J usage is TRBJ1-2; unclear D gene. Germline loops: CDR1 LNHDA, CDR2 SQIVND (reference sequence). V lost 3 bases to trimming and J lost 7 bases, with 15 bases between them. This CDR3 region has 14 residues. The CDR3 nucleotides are TGTGCCAGTAGTATGGAGGCGGATGCATTTGGCTACACCTTC. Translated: CASSMEADAFGYTF.

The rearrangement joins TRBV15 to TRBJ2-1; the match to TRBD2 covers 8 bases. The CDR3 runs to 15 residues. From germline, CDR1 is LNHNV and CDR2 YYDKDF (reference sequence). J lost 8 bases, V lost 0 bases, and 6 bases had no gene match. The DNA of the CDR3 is TGTGCCACCAGCAGAGAAGGAGCGGGAGTATATGAGCAGTTCTTC. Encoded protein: CATSREGAGVYEQFF.

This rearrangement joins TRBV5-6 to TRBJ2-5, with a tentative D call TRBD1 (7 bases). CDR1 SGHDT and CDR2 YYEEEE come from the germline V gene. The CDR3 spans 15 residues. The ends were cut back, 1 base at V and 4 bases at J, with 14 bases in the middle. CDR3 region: CASSLSAGGGETQYF. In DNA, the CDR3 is TGTGCCAGCAGCTTGTCGGCAGGGGGAGGAGAGACCCAGTACTTC.

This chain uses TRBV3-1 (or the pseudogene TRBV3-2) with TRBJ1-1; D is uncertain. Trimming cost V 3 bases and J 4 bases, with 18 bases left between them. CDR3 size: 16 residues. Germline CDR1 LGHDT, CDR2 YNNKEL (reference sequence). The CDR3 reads CASSHRLPYESTEAFF. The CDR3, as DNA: TGTGCCAGCAGCCATCGACTTCCTTACGAAAGCACTGAAGCTTTCTTT.

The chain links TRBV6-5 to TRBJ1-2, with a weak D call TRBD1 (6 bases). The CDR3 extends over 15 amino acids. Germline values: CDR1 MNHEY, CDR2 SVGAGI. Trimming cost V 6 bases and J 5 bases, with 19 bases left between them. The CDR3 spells CASRTNRDIWYGYTF. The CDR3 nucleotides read TGTGCCAGCAGAACCAACAGGGATATTTGGTATGGCTACACCTTC.

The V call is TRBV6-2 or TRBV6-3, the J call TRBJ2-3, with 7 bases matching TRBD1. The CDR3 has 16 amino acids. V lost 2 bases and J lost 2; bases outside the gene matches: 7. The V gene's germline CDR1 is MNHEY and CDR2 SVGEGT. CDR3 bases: TGTGCCAGCAGTTACGGGGACAGAGTGTCCACAGATACGCAGTATTTT. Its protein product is CASSYGDRVSTDTQYF.

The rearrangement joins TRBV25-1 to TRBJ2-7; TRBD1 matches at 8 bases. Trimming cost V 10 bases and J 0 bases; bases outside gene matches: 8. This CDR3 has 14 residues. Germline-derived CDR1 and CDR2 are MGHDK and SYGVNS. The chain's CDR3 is CAIARTGFSYEQYF. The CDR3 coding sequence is TGTGCCATTGCTAGGACAGGGTTCTCCTACGAGCAGTACTTC.

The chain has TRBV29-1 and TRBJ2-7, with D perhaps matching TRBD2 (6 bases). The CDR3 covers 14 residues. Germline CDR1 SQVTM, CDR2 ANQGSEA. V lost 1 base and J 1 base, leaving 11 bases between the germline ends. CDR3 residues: CSVEGTGRSYEQYF. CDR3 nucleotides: TGCAGCGTTGAAGGTACGGGGAGGTCCTACGAGCAGTACTTC.